This T cell receptor (beta chain) was profiled in a study of T cells expressing NK-cell markers. At the level of the study: It was from sorted CD3+CD56+NKG2C+, CD3+CD56+NKG2C- and CD3+CD56-NKG2C+ T cells that TCR beta repertoires came. Sequenced donors, eight in total, included seven who were HCMV-seropositive and one who was seronegative. Regarding the study as a whole: Also leading the CD3+CD56-NKG2C+ fraction in a handful of donors were these clonotypes.

TCRdb reworked the 5' RACE reads into one entry per CDR3 protein, no DNA. The sample data list about 440,000 distinct CDR3 sequences. In regard to this clonotype: Its specificity is unknown.

Germline V gene lookup returns CDR1 SGHAT and CDR2 FQNNGV. The CDR3 length is 15 residues. The origin of this receptor is a woman aged 18 to 75 in good health. The gene calls are TRBV11-2 and TRBJ2-1. Specimen: blood T cells: a sorted CD56 or NKG2C T cell subset, CD4+ or CD8+ T cells, or bulk PBMC T cells (not recorded which). CDR3 region: CASSRRLDSYNEQFF.